Sequencing of this T cell receptor beta chain was carried out in a study of graft-versus-host responses after intestinal transplantation (dated by TCRdb to the early 2020s). Background on the whole study: The transplants that recipients received were multivisceral, liver-intestinal, or isolated intestinal. A peak of at least 4% donor T cells among recipient peripheral blood mononuclear cells was the definition used for donor T cell macrochimerism. All recipients received anti-thymocyte globulin induction followed by maintenance tacrolimus and steroids for about three years. Rather than being sequenced by the commercial service, samples from a few later patients were sequenced in-house on an Illumina MiSeq and processed with MiXCR. Alloreactive clones were identified by sequencing pre-transplant mixed lymphocyte reaction products and comparing these products with unstimulated pre-transplant donor and recipient T cells. Graft-versus-host and host-versus-graft alloreactive T cell clones were tracked in the graft, circulation and bone marrow after intestinal transplantation using bulk TCR-beta CDR3 sequencing. The cohort enrolled roughly 25 intestinal transplant recipients including one retransplant, and a few patients lacking pretransplant specimens were excluded. Broader findings and caveats from the paper: In patients with donor T cell macrochimerism, the allografts had high GvH to HvG T cell clonal ratios. Early after transplant, declines in HvG clones were associated with peak levels of circulating GvH clones. The conclusions were limited by the relatively low number and heterogeneity of the intestinal transplant patients. GvH clones turned up in recipient bone marrow, with some appearing earlier in ileal mucosa or blood, a pattern consistent with an intestinal mucosal origin.

Libraries were made using the immunoSEQ multiplex PCR assay. In most patients, genomic DNA was isolated using the Qiagen DNeasy Blood and Tissue Kit and sent frozen to Adaptive Biotechnologies for TCR sequencing. Adaptive Biotechnologies carried out high-throughput TCR-beta CDR3 sequencing of genomic DNA for most patients. From the authors' description of their analysis: Adaptive's ImmunoSEQ software was the source of the TCR sequencing data for about 18 patients, while three other patients were processed with MiXCR and VDJtools. To correct CD4 versus CD8 sorting errors, any sequence found in both subsets at a frequency ratio below 5:1 was removed. CDR3 nucleotide sequences shared between donor and recipient were removed because the origin of such sequences could not be assigned. To count as alloreactive, a clone needed at least 2-fold expansion over unstimulated cells and a minimum CFSE-low frequency of 0.002% (template counts) or 0.001% (read counts). A clone was considered mappable if detected in the sequenced pre-transplant spleen, lymph node, or MLR CFSE-low populations of the donor or recipient. The cumulative frequency of alloreactive clones was calculated as a percentage of all sequences, weighted by copy number. The clones in this table, taken by TCRdb from immuneACCESS, are in-frame only. Not every clone is retained; where verified, under half of the shortfall comes from an unresolved V gene, and the cause of the rest is unknown. Clone size and V and J calls were adopted from that table, with D and trimming inferred from the DNA. The sample yields about 92,000 clones; just over 90% were counted once. The ten largest clones take up under 6.5% of the sample.

The time point label on this specimen signifies: cells obtained before transplantation from donor or recipient. CD3+CD4+ and CD3+CD8+ populations were FACS-sorted from unstimulated pre-transplant donor and recipient cells taken from spleen or lymph nodes. At the junction V is shortened by 5 bases and J by 1 base, with 9 bases in between. The CDR3 covers 13 residues, taking in both the cysteine and the phenylalanine. Of all the DNA, just the CDR3 is kept, 39 bases in frame from base 1. The germline V gene yields SGHDN for CDR1 and FVKESK for CDR2. Remarks on this clone: Its antigen target is currently unknown. The sample holds no much larger clone one base away, and base qualities are not on file.

The sequences come from unstimulated CD8+ T cells sorted from spleen or lymph node cells, collected before intestinal transplant. Rearrangement joined TRBV14 to TRBJ2-7, and TRBD2 may be the D gene, going by 5 matching bases. The TCR originated in a human donor who received an intestinal transplant. CDR3 region: CASSKGSSYEQYF. The bases are TGTGCCAGCAGCAAAGGGAGTTCCTACGAGCAGTACTTC.